These T cell receptor beta chains were read from a single sample in a study of blood T cell repertoires in COVID-19. The assay was immunoSEQ multiplex PCR, and TCRdb's table has in-frame clones only and misses some. Among more than 250,000 clones, roughly nine tenths were seen once, and the ten largest hold around 20%. Material for sequencing was PBMCs or T cells enriched from blood (not recorded which). Source of these receptors: a woman in her thirties who had recovered from COVID-19. CDR3s include the opening cysteine and the closing phenylalanine or tryptophan.

V gene	J gene	CDR3 protein
TRBV9	TRBJ1-2	CASSVGAGYYGYTF
TRBV4-3	TRBJ2-3	CASSPKKGQAIDTDTQYF
TRBV7-3	TRBJ2-6	CARRGGGRPVLSGANVLTF
TRBV6-1	TRBJ1-6	CASSETGVGSPLHF
TRBV3-1/TRBV3-2	TRBJ2-3	CASSPAGGPNTQYF
TRBV29-1	TRBJ1-2	CSSTPGQGPDYGYTF
TRBV11-1	TRBJ2-7	CASRPVRGSYEQYF
TRBV5-4	TRBJ2-7	CASSFWTAGYDEQYF
TRBV7-6	TRBJ2-2	CASSSRVAIGELFF
TRBV19	TRBJ2-7	CATGQLNEQYF
TRBV9	TRBJ1-5	CASSVEYKCPAGTNYNQPQHF
TRBV9	TRBJ2-5	CASSVAREAPETQYF
TRBV28	TRBJ1-3	CASSDIGQHSGNTIYF
TRBV11-3	TRBJ2-1	CASSLNSVNEQFF
TRBV7-9	TRBJ2-7	CASSSFRTGANEQYF
TRBV28	TRBJ1-2	CASSAPGTRYGYTF
TRBV28	TRBJ1-5	CASSWRQLGPGYSNQPQHF
TRBV4-2	TRBJ1-4	CASSQVPRGPNEKLFF
TRBV19	TRBJ1-5	CASRENGQGAFQPQHF
TRBV5-4	TRBJ1-1	CASSLLNRDGTEAFF
TRBV14	TRBJ1-1	CASSQRRNTEAFF
TRBV18	TRBJ1-1	CASSITGTPNTEAFF
TRBV7-8	TRBJ2-1	CASIPGTSGYNEQFF
TRBV28	TRBJ1-1	CASSLGGVEAFF
TRBV7-3	TRBJ2-5	CASSLTGGSQETQYF
TRBV5-1	TRBJ1-6	CASSLGQGPRNSPLHF
TRBV7-9	TRBJ2-7	CASSPRDSYSYEQYF
TRBV11-2	TRBJ2-7	CASSEGQGYEQYF
TRBV28	TRBJ2-1	CASSSHLAGGPDEQFF
TRBV28	TRBJ1-3	CASSAITGGGSYTIYF
TRBV14	TRBJ1-2	CASSQGVQGAYGYTF
TRBV28	TRBJ1-6	CASSPEAYNSPLHF
TRBV5-5	TRBJ2-7	CASSLSQDNLYEQYF
TRBV6-5	TRBJ2-1	CASSYSKVAGRGAQFF
TRBV7-9	TRBJ2-5	CASSPRDKQETQYF
TRBV7-2	TRBJ1-2	CASSQPIGGAGGYTF
TRBV18	TRBJ1-2	CASSREEDYGYTF
TRBV28	TRBJ1-5	CASSLGTVSNQPQHF
TRBV28	TRBJ1-1	CASSVTGGATEAFF
TRBV19	TRBJ2-7	CASSASNPSYEQYF
TRBV5-1	TRBJ2-2	CASSSPAGGPNTGELFF
TRBV5-1	TRBJ2-7	CASSPTTGGYEQYF
TRBV18	TRBJ1-2	CASSPQEGRRGYTF
TRBV7-9	TRBJ1-2	CASSRTGGNYGYTF
TRBV12-3/TRBV12-4	TRBJ1-1	CASRPGTGETFF
TRBV2	TRBJ2-1	CASRAPSNEQFF
TRBV11-3	TRBJ2-1	CASSLGLAGVEQFF
TRBV5-6	TRBJ2-4	CASSTGFQNIQYF
TRBV6-5	TRBJ2-3	CASSYSWAGDTQYF
TRBV2	TRBJ1-3	CASSEGISGNTIYF